The 17 T cell receptor beta chains below come from one sample, sequenced in a study of CD8 T cells in ankylosing spondylitis. Whole-study findings and limits: Blood of patients with ankylosing spondylitis appeared to be characterized by a TCR beta motif of several highly homologous variants.

TCRdb fed the 5' RACE reads into MiXCR, producing one record per CDR3 protein. This sample has fewer than 500,000 distinct CDR3 sequences, with around 24% found just once. Antigen specificity for these receptors is unknown. The sequencing input was blood, either unsorted or a sorted T cell fraction (not recorded which). All receptors come from a male donor with ankylosing spondylitis.

J is TRBJ1-4 and V is TRBV7-9; D uncertain. This CDR3 comprises 14 residues. Germline V lookup: CDR1 SEHNR, CDR2 FQNEAQ (reference sequence). V was cut by 3 bases and J by 0 bases, with 5 bases left in between. CDR3 in amino acids: CASSFSSTNEKLFF. The CDR3 DNA is TGTGCCAGCAGCTTTTCATCAACTAATGAAAAACTGTTTTTT.

The V call is TRBV12-3 or TRBV12-4, the J call TRBJ2-1; D perhaps matches TRBD2 (5 bases). This CDR3 region has 12 residues. With 4 bases removed from V and 9 bases from J, the gap between germline ends came to 10 bases. CDR3 nucleotides: TGTGCCAGCAGTTCCTTACGGGGTGAGCAGTTCTTC. It codes for CASSSLRGEQFF.

The chain carries TRBV7-3 and TRBJ2-1; D perhaps matches TRBD2 (5 bases). Germline V lookup: CDR1 SGHTA, CDR2 FQGTGA. Trimming removed 3 bases from V and 5 bases from J, with 8 bases in between. The CDR3 extends over 13 amino acids. The CDR3 DNA sequence: TGTGCCAGCAGCTTTGGGAGCCACAATGAGCAGTTCTTC. It specifies CASSFGSHNEQFF.

The rearrangement uses TRBV20-1 and TRBJ2-1; 14 bases line up with TRBD2. The trim removed 4 bases at V and 7 bases at J, leaving 9 bases unmatched. The CDR3 is 16 residues long. Germline values: CDR1 DFQATT, CDR2 SNEGSKA (reference sequence). CDR3 residues: CSAKDLRLAGGNEQFF. As DNA, the CDR3 is TGCAGTGCTAAGGACCTCAGACTAGCGGGAGGGAATGAGCAGTTCTTC.

This clonotype was detected only a few times. The chain recombines TRBV28 with TRBJ1-5; TRBD1 agrees at 8 bases. The CDR3 sequence is 15 residues long. Germline V gene sequence: CDR1 MDHEN, CDR2 SYDVKM. V shed 1 base, J shed 1 base, and the junction held 0 bases outside the gene matches. This CDR3 is CASSLSGGSNQPQHF. The CDR3 coding sequence is TGTGCCAGCAGTTTATCAGGGGGCAGCAATCAGCCCCAGCATTTT.

Only a few counts were recorded for this clonotype. The chain joins TRBV2 to TRBJ2-2; TRBD1 matches 9 bases. Germline V lookup: CDR1 SNHLY, CDR2 FYNNEI. The CDR3 has 14 amino acids. After removal of 8 bases from V and 6 bases from J, the junction contained 7 bases not matched to a gene. This chain's CDR3 is CASSGQGPPGELFF. The CDR3 region has the DNA TGTGCCAGCTCGGGACAGGGCCCTCCCGGGGAGCTGTTTTTT. The full variable domain, its missing parts supplied by reference TRBV2 and TRBJ2-2, is EPEVTQTPSHQVTQMGQEVILRCVPISNHLYFYWYRQILGQKVEFLVSFYNNEISEKSEIFDDQFSVERPDGSNFTLKIRSTKLEDSAMYFCASSGQGPPGELFFGEGSRLTVL.

This clonotype was seen a few times. The chain links TRBV20-1 to TRBJ2-7; D perhaps matches TRBD1 (6 bases). Per germline, CDR1 DFQATT and CDR2 SNEGSKA (reference sequence). Trimming took 6 bases from V and 5 from J, leaving 14 bases between them. The length of the CDR3 is 12 residues. DNA of the CDR3: TGCAGTGCCAGCAACAGGGTGGACGAGCAGTACTTC. It is translated as CSASNRVDEQYF.

This clonotype came up a few times. V and J are TRBV28 and TRBJ2-7; a possible D gene is TRBD2 (5 bases). CDR1 and CDR2 (germline): MDHEN, SYDVKM. The CDR3 has 12 residues. Trimming pared 6 bases from V and 9 bases from J, leaving 15 bases between. CDR3 protein: CASSQAGAAQYF. The CDR3, as DNA: TGTGCCAGCAGCCAGGCGGGTGCTGCGCAGTACTTC.

The gene calls are TRBV28 and TRBJ2-2; 9 bases line up with TRBD2. This CDR3 region has 14 residues. The trim removed 7 bases at V and 4 bases at J, leaving 4 bases unmatched. Germline loops: CDR1 MDHEN, CDR2 SYDVKM. The CDR3 loop reads CASTSGTSTGELFF. The CDR3 DNA reads as TGTGCCAGCACTAGCGGGACCTCCACCGGGGAGCTGTTTTTT. The full variable domain, in which reference TRBV28 and TRBJ2-2 provide the parts outside the CDR3, is DVKVTQSSRYLVKRTGEKVFLECVQDMDHENMFWYRQDPGLGLRLIYFSYDVKMKEKGDIPEGYSVSREKKERFSLILESASTNQTSMYLCASTSGTSTGELFFGEGSRLTVL.

This clonotype was found a few times. The chain has TRBV14 and TRBJ1-1; D not resolved. The CDR3 loop spans 15 amino acids. The V and J ends lost 1 base and 1 base respectively, with 10 bases between them. The germline CDR1 and CDR2 sequences are SGHDN and FVKESK. CDR3 sequence reads: CASSQALAKNTEAFF. The CDR3 DNA follows: TGTGCCAGCAGCCAAGCACTGGCCAAGAACACTGAAGCTTTCTTT.

The chain is built from TRBV6-1 and TRBJ2-2, with 7 bases identical to TRBD1. The germline V gene has CDR1 MNHNS and CDR2 SASEGT. The trim removed 10 bases at V and 2 bases at J, leaving 7 bases unmatched. This CDR3 has 14 amino acids. The CDR3 loop is CATQGTINTGELFF. The CDR3, as DNA: TGTGCCACACAGGGGACGATAAACACCGGGGAGCTGTTTTTT.

This clonotype was detected once. The rearrangement links TRBV28 to TRBJ2-7; TRBD2 aligns across 12 bases. The CDR3 totals 16 residues. Trimming took 5 bases from V and 2 from J; bases not matched to a gene: 7. Germline V gives CDR1 MDHEN, CDR2 SYDVKM. The CDR3 here is CASSTPWTSGTYEQYF. The CDR3 DNA sequence: TGTGCCAGCAGTACCCCCTGGACTAGCGGGACCTACGAGCAGTACTTC.

This chain joins TRBV5-1 and TRBJ1-1, with a weak D call TRBD1 (5 bases). CDR1 and CDR2 from the germline V gene are SGHRS and YFSETQ. Trimming pared 3 bases from V and 6 bases from J, leaving 12 bases between. The CDR3 spans 13 residues. As DNA, the CDR3 is TGCGCCAGCAGCTCCGGGATGGGACCTGAAGCTTTCTTT. As protein: CASSSGMGPEAFF. Variable domain in full (rest from reference TRBV5-1 and TRBJ1-1): KAGVTQTPRYLIKTRGQQVTLSCSPISGHRSVSWYQQTPGQGLQFLFEYFSETQRNKGNFPGRFSGRQFSNSRSEMNVSTLELGDSALYLCASSSGMGPEAFFGQGTRLTVV.

The J gene is TRBJ1-2, the V gene TRBV5-1; 8 nucleotides line up with TRBD1. Germline V gives CDR1 SGHRS, CDR2 YFSETQ. Trimming removed 4 bases from V and 4 bases from J; junction bases left unmatched: 15. The CDR3 is made up of 17 amino acids. CDR3 sequence reads: CASSMGQALSSLYGYTF. The CDR3, as DNA: TGCGCCAGCAGCATGGGACAGGCCCTCTCCTCCCTCTATGGCTACACCTTC.

This clonotype was seen a handful of times. The J gene is TRBJ1-6, the V gene TRBV12-3 or TRBV12-4; D gene unclear. The CDR3 sequence is 12 residues long. Deletions cut 5 bases from V and 8 bases from J, with 7 bases between. CDR3 in amino acids: CASSQMDSPLHF. Here the CDR3 DNA reads TGTGCCAGCAGTCAGATGGATTCACCCCTCCACTTT.

This clonotype has more than one count but fewer than ten. This rearrangement joins TRBV6-1 to TRBJ1-6; 10 positions agree with TRBD1. V gave up 4 bases and J gave up 10 bases; unmatched junction bases: 16. The CDR3 is 18 amino acids. Per the germline V gene, CDR1 is MNHNS and CDR2 is SASEGT. CDR3: CASSVPGQGFGFGSPLHF. CDR3 bases: TGTGCCAGCAGTGTACCGGGACAGGGGTTTGGGTTTGGATCACCCCTCCACTTT.

The V call is TRBV5-1, the J call TRBJ1-2; D not resolved. The CDR3 totals 13 residues. V lost 1 base, J lost 5 bases, and 9 bases lay in between. Germline loops: CDR1 SGHRS, CDR2 YFSETQ. The DNA for the CDR3 is TGCGCCAGCAGCTTGTCTCCGGAGTATGGCTACACCTTC. Residues: CASSLSPEYGYTF.